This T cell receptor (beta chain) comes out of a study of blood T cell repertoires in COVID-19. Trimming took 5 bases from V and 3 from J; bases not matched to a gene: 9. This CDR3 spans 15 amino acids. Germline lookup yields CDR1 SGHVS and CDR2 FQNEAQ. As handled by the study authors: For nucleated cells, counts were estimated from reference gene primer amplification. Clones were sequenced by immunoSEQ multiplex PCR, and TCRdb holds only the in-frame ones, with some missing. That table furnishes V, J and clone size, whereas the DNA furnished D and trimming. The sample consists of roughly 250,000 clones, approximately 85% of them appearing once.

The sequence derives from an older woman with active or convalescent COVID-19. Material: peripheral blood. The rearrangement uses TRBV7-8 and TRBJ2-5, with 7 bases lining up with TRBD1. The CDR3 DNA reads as TGTGCCAGCAGCCCGAAAGAACAGGGGAAAGAGACCCAGTACTTC. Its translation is CASSPKEQGKETQYF.